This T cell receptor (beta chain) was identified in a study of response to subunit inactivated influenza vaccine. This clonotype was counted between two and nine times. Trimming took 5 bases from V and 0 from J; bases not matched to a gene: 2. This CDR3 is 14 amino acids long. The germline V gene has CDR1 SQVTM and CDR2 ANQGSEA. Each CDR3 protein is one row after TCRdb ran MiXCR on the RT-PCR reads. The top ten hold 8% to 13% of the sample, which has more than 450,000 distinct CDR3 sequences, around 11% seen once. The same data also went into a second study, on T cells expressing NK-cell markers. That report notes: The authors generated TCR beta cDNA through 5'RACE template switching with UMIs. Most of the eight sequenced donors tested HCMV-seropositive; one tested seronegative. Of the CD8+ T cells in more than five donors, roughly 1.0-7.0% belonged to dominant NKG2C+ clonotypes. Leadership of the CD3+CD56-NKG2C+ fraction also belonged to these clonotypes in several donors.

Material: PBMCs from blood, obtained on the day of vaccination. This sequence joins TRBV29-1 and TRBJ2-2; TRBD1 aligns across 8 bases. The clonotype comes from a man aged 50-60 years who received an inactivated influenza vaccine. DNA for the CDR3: TGCAGCGTTTTCAGGGGGCCGAACACCGGGGAGCTGTTTTTT. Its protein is CSVFRGPNTGELFF.